Sequencing of this T cell receptor beta chain was carried out in a study of CD8+ T cells in alopecia areata. In germline, CDR1 is MNHEY, CDR2 SMNVEV (reference sequence). Trimming took 3 bases from V and 7 from J, leaving 13 bases between them. The CDR3 has 13 residues. Treatment described: oral pan-JAK inhibitor, 5-10 mg twice daily. Extraction and reverse transcription of RNA yielded cDNA as the sequencing template. Here immunoSEQ multiplex PCR was the method, and the copy in TCRdb shows in-frame clones only, minus some. The sample contains 200,000 to 250,000 clones, around 57% of which appear only once.

The V gene is TRBV27, the J gene TRBJ2-7; D not certain. Sequencing used CD4+ T cells sorted from blood, obtained at week 4, from a patient treated with tofacitinib. The clonotype was recovered from a human donor with alopecia areata. CDR3 loop: CASSFRASPEQYF. The CDR3 DNA reads as TGTGCCAGCAGTTTTCGGGCCAGCCCAGAGCAGTACTTC.